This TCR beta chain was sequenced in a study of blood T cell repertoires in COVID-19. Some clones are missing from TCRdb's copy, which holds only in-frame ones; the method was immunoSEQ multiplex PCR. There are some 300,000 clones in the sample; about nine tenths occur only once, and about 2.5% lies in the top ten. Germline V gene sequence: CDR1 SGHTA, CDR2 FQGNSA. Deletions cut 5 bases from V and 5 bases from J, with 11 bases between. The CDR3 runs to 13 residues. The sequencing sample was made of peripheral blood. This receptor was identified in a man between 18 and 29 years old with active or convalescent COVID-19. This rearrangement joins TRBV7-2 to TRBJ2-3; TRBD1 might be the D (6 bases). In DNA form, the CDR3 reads TGTGCCAGCAGCGTAAGAGGGGGAGATACGCAGTATTTT. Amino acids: CASSVRGGDTQYF.